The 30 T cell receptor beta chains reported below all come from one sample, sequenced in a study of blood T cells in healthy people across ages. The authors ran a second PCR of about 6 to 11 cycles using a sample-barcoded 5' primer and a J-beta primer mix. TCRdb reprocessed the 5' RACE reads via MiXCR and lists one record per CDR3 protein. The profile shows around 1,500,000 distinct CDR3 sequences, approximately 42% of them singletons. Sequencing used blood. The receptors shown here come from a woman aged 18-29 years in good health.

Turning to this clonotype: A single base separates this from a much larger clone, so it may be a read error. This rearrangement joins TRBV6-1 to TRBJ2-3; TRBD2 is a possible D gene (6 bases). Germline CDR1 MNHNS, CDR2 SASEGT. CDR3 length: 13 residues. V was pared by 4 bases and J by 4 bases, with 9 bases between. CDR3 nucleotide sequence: TGTGCCAGCAGTGGGGGGGTCCCAGATACGCAGTATTTT. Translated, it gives CASSGGVPDTQYF.

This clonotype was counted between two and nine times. The CDR3 bases are TGTGCCAGCAGCCAAGATCCCCTCAAGACCCAGTACTTC. It is translated as CASSQDPLKTQYF. The rearrangement links TRBV3-1 to TRBJ2-5; D remains ambiguous. Trimming removed 0 bases at V and 6 bases at J, with 8 bases between. CDR1 LGHDT and CDR2 YNNKEL come from the germline V gene (reference sequence). The CDR3 sequence is 13 residues long.

For the CDR3, the DNA is TGTGCCAGCAGTGATAATGTTCAGGGATGGACCTCCCTCCACTTT. Amino acids: CASSDNVQGWTSLHF. The chain joins TRBV2 to TRBJ1-6, with D tentatively TRBD1 (5 bases). Germline V lookup: CDR1 SNHLY, CDR2 FYNNEI. V gave up 3 bases and J gave up 14 bases, with 20 bases separating them. The CDR3 is made up of 15 amino acids.

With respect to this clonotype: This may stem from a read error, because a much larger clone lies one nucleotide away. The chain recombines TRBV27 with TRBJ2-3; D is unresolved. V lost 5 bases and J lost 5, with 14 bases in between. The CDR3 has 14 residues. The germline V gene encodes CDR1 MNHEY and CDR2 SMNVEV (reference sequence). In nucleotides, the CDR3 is TGTGCCAGCAGTGTAAATTTTGGGGTAGATACGCAGTATTTT. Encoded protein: CASSVNFGVDTQYF.

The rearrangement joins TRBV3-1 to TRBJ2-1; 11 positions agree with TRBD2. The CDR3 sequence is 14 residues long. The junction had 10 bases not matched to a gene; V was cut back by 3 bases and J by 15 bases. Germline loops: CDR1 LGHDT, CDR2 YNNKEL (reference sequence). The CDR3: CASSQETSGAPPFF. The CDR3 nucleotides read TGTGCCAGCAGCCAGGAGACTAGCGGGGCTCCTCCGTTCTTC.

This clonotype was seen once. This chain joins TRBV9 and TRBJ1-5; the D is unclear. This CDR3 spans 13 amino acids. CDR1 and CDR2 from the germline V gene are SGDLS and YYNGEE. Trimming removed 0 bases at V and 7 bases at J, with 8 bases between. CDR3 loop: CASSVAFGQPQHF. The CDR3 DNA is TGTGCCAGCAGCGTAGCTTTCGGGCAGCCCCAGCATTTT.

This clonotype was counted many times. Written as DNA, the CDR3 is TGTGCCAGCAGCACCTTCGGGACTAGCGGCACAGATACGCAGTATTTT. It translates to CASSTFGTSGTDTQYF. The rearrangement uses TRBV13 and TRBJ2-3; 10 bases fit TRBD2. The germline CDR1 and CDR2 sequences are PRHDT and FYEKMQ (reference sequence). There are 16 residues in the CDR3. V shed 5 bases and J 1 base; nucleotides not matched to a gene: 6.

CDR3 sequence reads: CAISESKNRDTQYF. The DNA for the CDR3 is TGTGCCATCAGTGAGTCTAAGAACCGAGATACGCAGTATTTT. V usage is TRBV10-3 and J usage is TRBJ2-3, with no clear D. The CDR3 sequence is 14 residues long. V was pared by 0 bases and J by 5 bases, with 9 bases between. The germline V gene encodes CDR1 ENHRY and CDR2 SYGVKD.

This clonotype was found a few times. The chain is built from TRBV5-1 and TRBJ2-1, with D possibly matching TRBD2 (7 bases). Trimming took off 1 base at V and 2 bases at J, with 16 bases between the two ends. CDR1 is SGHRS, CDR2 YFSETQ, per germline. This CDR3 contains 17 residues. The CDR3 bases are TGCGCCAGCAGCTTGAAGTCGTCGGGGGGCCCCTACAATGAGCAGTTCTTC. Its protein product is CASSLKSSGGPYNEQFF.

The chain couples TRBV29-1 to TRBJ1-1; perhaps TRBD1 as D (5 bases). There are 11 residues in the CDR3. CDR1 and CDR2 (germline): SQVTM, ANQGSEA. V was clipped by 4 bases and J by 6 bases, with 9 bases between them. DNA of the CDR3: TGCAGCGTTGCGGGGCTATCTGAAGCTTTCTTT. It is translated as CSVAGLSEAFF.

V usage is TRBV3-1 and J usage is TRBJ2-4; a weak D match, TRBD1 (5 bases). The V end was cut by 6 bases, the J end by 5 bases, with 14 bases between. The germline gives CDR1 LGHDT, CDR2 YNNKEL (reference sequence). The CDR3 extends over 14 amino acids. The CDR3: CASSPTDQQNIQYF. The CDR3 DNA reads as TGTGCCAGCAGTCCGACAGACCAACAAAACATTCAGTACTTC. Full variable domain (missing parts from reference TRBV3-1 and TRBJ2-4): DTAVSQTPKYLVTQMGNDKSIKCEQNLGHDTMYWYKQDSKKFLKIMFSYNNKELIINETVPNRFSPKSPDKAHLNLHINSLELGDSAVYFCASSPTDQQNIQYFGAGTRLSVL.

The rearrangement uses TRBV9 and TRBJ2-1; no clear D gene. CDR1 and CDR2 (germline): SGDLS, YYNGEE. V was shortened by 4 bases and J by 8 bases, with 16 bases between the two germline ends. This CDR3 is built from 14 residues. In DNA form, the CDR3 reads TGTGCCAGCAGCTCACTCGCCCGATGGGATGAGCAGTTCTTC. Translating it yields CASSSLARWDEQFF.

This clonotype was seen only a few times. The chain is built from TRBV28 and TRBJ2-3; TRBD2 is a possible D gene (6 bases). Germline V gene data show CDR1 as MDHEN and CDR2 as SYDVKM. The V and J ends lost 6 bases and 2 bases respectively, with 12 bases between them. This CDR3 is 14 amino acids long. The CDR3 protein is CASSRGTFTDTQYF. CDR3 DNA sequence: TGTGCCAGCAGCCGGGGGACTTTCACAGATACGCAGTATTTT.

The CDR3 region is CASSYSPLETQYF. The DNA for the CDR3 is TGTGCCAGCAGTTACTCCCCTTTAGAGACCCAGTACTTC. The rearrangement links TRBV6-6 to TRBJ2-5; D unresolved. CDR3 length: 13 residues. Trimming took 0 bases from V and 4 from J, leaving 6 bases between them. Per the germline V gene, CDR1 is MNHNY and CDR2 is SVGAGI (reference sequence).

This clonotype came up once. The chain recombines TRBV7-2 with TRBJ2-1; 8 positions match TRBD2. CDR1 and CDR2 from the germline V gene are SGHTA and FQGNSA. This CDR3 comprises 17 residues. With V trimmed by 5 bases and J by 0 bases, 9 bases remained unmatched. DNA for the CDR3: TGTGCCAGCAGCCCCCTTCACGGGGGGGTCTCCTACAATGAGCAGTTCTTC. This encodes CASSPLHGGVSYNEQFF.

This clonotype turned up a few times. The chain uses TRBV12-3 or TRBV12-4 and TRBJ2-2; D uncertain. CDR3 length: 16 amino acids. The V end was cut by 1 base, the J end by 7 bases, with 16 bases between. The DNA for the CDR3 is TGTGCCAGCAGTTTAGGCGCGGTAACGGGCGGCGGGGAGCTGTTTTTT. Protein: CASSLGAVTGGGELFF.

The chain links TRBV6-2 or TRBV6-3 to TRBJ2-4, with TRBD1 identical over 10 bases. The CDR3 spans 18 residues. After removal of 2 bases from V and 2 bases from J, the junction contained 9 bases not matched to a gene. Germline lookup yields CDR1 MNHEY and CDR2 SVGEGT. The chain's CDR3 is CASSYEGQGLGTKNIQYF. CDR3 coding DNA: TGTGCCAGCAGTTACGAGGGACAGGGGTTAGGAACCAAAAACATTCAGTACTTC.

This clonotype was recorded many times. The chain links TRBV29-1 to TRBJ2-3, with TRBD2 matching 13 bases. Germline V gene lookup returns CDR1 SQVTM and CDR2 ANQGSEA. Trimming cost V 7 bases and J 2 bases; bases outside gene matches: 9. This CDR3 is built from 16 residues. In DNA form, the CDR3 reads TGCAGCGCAAACAGAGGGACTAGCGGGGTCACAGATACGCAGTATTTT. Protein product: CSANRGTSGVTDTQYF.

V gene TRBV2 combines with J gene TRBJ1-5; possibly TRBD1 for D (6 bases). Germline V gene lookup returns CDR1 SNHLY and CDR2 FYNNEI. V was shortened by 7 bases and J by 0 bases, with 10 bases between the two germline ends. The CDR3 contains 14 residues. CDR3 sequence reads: CASMDRDSNQPQHF. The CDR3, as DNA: TGTGCCAGCATGGACAGAGATAGCAATCAGCCCCAGCATTTT.

CDR3 DNA sequence: TGTGCCAGCAGTTACCGGAAGACTAGCGGGAGCAATGAGCAGTTCTTC. This gives the protein CASSYRKTSGSNEQFF. V gene TRBV6-5 combines with J gene TRBJ2-1; 12 positions agree with TRBD2. Germline CDR1 MNHEY, CDR2 SVGAGI. The CDR3 covers 16 residues. V shed 2 bases and J 6 bases; nucleotides not matched to a gene: 5.

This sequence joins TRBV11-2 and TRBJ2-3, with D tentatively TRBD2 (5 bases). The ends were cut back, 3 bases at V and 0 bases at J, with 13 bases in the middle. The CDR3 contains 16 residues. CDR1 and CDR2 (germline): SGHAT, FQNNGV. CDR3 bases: TGTGCCAGCAGCTTTGAGGGAGCTGTGAGCACAGATACGCAGTATTTT. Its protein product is CASSFEGAVSTDTQYF.

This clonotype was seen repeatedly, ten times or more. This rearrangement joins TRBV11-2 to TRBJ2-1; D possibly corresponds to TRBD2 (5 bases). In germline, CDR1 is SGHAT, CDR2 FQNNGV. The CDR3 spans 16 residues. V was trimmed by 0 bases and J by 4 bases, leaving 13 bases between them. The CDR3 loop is CASSLDGLAAYNEQFF. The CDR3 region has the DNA TGTGCCAGCAGCTTAGATGGACTGGCTGCTTACAATGAGCAGTTCTTC.

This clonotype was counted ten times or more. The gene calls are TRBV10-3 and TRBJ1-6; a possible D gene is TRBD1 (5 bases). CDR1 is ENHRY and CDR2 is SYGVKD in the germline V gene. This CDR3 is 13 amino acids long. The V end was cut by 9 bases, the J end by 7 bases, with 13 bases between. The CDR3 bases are TGTGCCATTCGGGACGGTGGGAATTCACCCCTCCACTTT. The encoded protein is CAIRDGGNSPLHF.

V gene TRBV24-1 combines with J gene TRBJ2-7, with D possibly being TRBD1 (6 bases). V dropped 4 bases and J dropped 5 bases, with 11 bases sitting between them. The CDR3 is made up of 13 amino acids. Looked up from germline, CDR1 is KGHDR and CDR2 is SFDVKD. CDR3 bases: TGTGCCACCAGTGAGGACAGTATCCACGAGCAGTACTTC. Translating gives CATSEDSIHEQYF.

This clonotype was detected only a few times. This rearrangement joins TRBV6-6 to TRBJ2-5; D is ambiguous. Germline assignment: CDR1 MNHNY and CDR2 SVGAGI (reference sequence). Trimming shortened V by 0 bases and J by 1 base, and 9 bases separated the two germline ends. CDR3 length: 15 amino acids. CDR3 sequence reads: CASSYSRSSQETQYF. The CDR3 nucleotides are TGTGCCAGCAGTTACTCGAGGAGCAGCCAAGAGACCCAGTACTTC.

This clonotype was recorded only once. In DNA, the CDR3 is TGTGCCAGCAGCTTTACAGTTTACGAACCCTACGAGCAGTACTTC. Its protein is CASSFTVYEPYEQYF. V and J are TRBV11-2 and TRBJ2-7; D unclear. This CDR3 spans 15 amino acids. Germline values: CDR1 SGHAT, CDR2 FQNNGV. V lost 3 bases and J 2 bases, leaving 14 bases between the germline ends.

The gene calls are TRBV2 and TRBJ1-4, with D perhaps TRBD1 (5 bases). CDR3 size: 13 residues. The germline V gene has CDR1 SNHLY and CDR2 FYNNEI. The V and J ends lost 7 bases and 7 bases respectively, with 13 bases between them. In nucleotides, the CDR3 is TGTGCCAGCAAGATCAGGGAGGGTGAAAAACTGTTTTTT. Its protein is CASKIREGEKLFF. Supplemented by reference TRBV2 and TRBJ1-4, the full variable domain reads EPEVTQTPSHQVTQMGQEVILRCVPISNHLYFYWYRQILGQKVEFLVSFYNNEISEKSEIFDDQFSVERPDGSNFTLKIRSTKLEDSAMYFCASKIREGEKLFFGSGTQLSVL.

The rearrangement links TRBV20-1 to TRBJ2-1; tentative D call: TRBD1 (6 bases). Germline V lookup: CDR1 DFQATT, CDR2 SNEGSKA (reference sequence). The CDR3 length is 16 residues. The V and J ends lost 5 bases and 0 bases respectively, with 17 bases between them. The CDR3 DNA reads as TGCAGTGCTCCCAGGGGCGGACAGAGCTCCTACAATGAGCAGTTCTTC. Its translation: CSAPRGGQSSYNEQFF.

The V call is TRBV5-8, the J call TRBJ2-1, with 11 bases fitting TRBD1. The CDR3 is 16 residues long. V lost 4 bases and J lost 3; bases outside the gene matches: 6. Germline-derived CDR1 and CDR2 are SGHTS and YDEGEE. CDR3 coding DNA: TGTGCCAGCAGCCTACCCGGGACAGGGGGCTACAATGAGCAGTTCTTC. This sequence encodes CASSLPGTGGYNEQFF.

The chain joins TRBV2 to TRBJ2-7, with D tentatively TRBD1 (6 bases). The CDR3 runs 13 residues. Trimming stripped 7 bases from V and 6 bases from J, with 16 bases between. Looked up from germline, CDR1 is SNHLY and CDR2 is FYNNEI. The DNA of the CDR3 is TGTGCCAGCACCAAGACAGGTAATGGCGAGCAGTACTTC. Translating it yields CASTKTGNGEQYF.